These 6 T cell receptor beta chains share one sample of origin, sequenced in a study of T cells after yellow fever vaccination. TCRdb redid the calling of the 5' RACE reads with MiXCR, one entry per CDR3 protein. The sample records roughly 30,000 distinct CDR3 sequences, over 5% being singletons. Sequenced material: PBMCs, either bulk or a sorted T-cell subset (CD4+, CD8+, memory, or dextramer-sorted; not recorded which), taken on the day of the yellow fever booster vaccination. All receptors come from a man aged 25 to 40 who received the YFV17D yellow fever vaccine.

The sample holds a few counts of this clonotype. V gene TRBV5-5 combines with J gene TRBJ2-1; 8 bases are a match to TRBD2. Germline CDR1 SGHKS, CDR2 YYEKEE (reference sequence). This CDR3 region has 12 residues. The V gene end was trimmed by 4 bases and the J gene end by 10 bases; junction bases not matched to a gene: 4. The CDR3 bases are TGTGCCAGCAGCGCCAGCGGGAGCGAGCAGTTCTTC. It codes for CASSASGSEQFF.

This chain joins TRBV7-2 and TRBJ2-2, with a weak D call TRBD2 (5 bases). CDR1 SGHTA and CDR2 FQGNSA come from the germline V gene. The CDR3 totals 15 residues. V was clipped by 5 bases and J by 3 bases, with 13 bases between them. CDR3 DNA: TGTGCCAGCAGCCGGAGGCTATCGGACACCGGGGAGCTGTTTTTT. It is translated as CASSRRLSDTGELFF.

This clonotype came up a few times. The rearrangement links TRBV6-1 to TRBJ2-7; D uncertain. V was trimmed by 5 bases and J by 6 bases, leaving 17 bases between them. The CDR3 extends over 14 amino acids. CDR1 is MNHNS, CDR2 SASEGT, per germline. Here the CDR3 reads CASSPGGASAEQYF. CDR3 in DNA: TGTGCCAGCAGTCCGGGCGGCGCATCGGCCGAGCAGTACTTC.

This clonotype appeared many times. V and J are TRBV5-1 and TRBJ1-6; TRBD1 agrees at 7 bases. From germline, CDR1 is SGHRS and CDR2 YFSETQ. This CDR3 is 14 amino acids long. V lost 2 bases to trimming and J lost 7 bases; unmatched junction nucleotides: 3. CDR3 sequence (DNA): TGCGCCAGCAGCTTTGGGACAGAGAATTCACCCCTCCACTTT. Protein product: CASSFGTENSPLHF.

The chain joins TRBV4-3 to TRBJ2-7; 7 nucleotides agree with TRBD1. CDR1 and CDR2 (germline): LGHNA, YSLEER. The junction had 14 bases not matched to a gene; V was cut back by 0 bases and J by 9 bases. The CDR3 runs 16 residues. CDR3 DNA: TGCGCCAGCAGCCAAGAGAAGGGGACAGAGGGGGCCACGCAGTACTTC. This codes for CASSQEKGTEGATQYF.

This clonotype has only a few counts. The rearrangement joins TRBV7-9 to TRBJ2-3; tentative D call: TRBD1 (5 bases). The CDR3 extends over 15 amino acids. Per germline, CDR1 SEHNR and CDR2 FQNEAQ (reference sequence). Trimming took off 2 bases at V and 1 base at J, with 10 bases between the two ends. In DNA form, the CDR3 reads TGTGCCAGCAGCTTAACGGTAGGGGGCACAGATACGCAGTATTTT. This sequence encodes CASSLTVGGTDTQYF. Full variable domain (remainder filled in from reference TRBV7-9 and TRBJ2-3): DTGVSQNPRHKITKRGQNVTFRCDPISEHNRLYWYRQTLGQGPEFLTYFQNEAQLEKSRLLSDRFSAERPKGSFSTLEIQRTEQGDSAMYLCASSLTVGGTDTQYFGPGTRLTVL.